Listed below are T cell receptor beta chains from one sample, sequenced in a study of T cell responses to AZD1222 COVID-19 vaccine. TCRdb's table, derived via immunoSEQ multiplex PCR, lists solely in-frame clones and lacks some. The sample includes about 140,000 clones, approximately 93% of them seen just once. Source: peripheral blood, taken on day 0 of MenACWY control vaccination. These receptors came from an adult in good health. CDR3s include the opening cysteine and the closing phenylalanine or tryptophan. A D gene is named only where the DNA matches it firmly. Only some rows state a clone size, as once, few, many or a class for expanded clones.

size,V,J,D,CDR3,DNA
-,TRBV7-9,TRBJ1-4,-,CASSLADRSTNEKLFF,TGTGCCAGCAGCTTAGCTGACAGATCAACTAATGAAAAACTGTTTTTT
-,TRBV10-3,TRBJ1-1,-,CAISDLQEFTEAFF,TGTGCCATCAGTGACCTGCAGGAATTCACTGAAGCTTTCTTT
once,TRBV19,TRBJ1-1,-,CASSPRGETEAFF,TGTGCCAGTAGTCCCAGGGGAGAAACTGAAGCTTTCTTT
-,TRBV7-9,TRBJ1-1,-,CASSIFGSTEAFF,TGTGCCAGCAGCATATTTGGATCGACTGAAGCTTTCTTT
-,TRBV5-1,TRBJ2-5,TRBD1,CASSFDRGQETQYF,TGCGCCAGCAGCTTTGACAGGGGCCAAGAGACCCAGTACTTC
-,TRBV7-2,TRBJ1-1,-,CASSLFQGNTEAFF,TGTGCCAGCAGCTTATTCCAGGGGAACACTGAAGCTTTCTTT
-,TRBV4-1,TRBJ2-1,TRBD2,CASSQPTSGSYNEQFF,TGCGCCAGCAGCCAACCGACTAGCGGGAGTTACAATGAGCAGTTCTTC
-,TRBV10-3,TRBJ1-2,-,CAMRTEKNGGYTF,TGTGCCATGCGGACGGAGAAAAATGGGGGCTACACCTTC
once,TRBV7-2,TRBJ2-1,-,CASSIPGSYNEQFF,TGTGCCAGCAGCATCCCCGGATCCTACAATGAGCAGTTCTTC
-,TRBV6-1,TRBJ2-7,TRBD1,CASRGTGSTRSSYEQYF,TGTGCCAGCCGTGGGACAGGCAGCACTAGGAGCTCCTACGAGCAGTACTTC